This entry concerns a single T cell receptor beta chain. The CDR3 runs to 16 residues. The germline V gene encodes CDR1 MNHEY and CDR2 SVGEGT. V was cut by 2 bases and J by 5 bases, with 18 bases left in between. Original methodology: By means of reference gene primer amplification, nucleated cell counts were estimated. Libraries were prepared by immunoSEQ multiplex PCR; TCRdb keeps only in-frame clonotypes and omits some of them. From that table come the V and J calls and clone size; the DNA was used to work out D and trimming. Among approximately 150,000 clones listed, about 90% were seen once. The sample comes from a study of blood T cell repertoires in COVID-19. Study details: Acute and convalescent COVID-19 specimens originated in the United States, Italy and Spain. PBMCs, B-cell-depleted T cells, or T cells provided the cDNA or gDNA that made up the material.

Specimen: peripheral blood. The chain couples TRBV6-2 or TRBV6-3 to TRBJ2-5; TRBD2 might be the D (5 bases). This TCR was recovered from a woman aged 60-75 years with active or convalescent COVID-19. The CDR3 protein is CASSYRLANVGETQYF. The CDR3 DNA is TGTGCCAGCAGTTACCGGTTAGCGAACGTGGGGGAGACCCAGTACTTC.